The clone carrying this T cell receptor beta chain was detected a few times. This sample's time point: patch test 3, about 24 weeks after DPC sensitization. Treatment: therapeutic diphenylcyclopropenone sensitization with weekly scalp DPC. The data were taken from a study of human T cells and chemical hapten exposure. Germline CDR1 is SQVTM and CDR2 is ANQGSEA. Germline trimming cut 4 bases from V and 8 bases from J; bases unmatched to any gene: 11. The CDR3 loop spans 14 amino acids. A single record per CDR3 protein comes from TCRdb applying MiXCR to the RACE reads. The sample holds roughly 200,000 distinct CDR3 sequences, around 25% seen once.

Here the sequenced sample was whole blood, taken in connection with sensitization to the hapten diphenylcyclopropenone (DPC). The clonotype comes from a woman aged 40 to 50 with alopecia areata. Some clones in this sample may be carry-over from other donors' samples. The rearrangement links TRBV29-1 to TRBJ2-1; 7 bases align to TRBD2. In DNA form, the CDR3 reads TGCAGCGTTGGTGTGGGGAGGGTTATAGATGAGCAGTTCTTC. It specifies CSVGVGRVIDEQFF.